A single sample is the source of the 4 T cell receptor beta chains below, sequenced in a study of beta chain features in type 1 diabetes. No antigen has been assigned to these receptors. Study-level findings and limits: There was a moderate but significant shortening of TCRB CDR3s in all four CD4+ subsets of Type 1 diabetes patients.

Sequenced material consisted of expressed TCRB transcripts (all of the isolated RNA was reverse transcribed). The assay was immunoSEQ multiplex PCR, and TCRdb's table has in-frame clones only and misses some. Of about 340,000 clones in the sample, roughly 9% are singletons; the top ten hold roughly 1%. Sequencing input: central memory CD4+ T cells from blood. The source of these receptors is a man younger than 45 with type 1 diabetes.

The rearrangement uses TRBV29-1 and TRBJ1-5, with D maybe TRBD1 (6 bases). This CDR3 spans 15 amino acids. Germline CDR1 is SQVTM and CDR2 is ANQGSEA. The V and J ends lost 4 bases and 2 bases respectively, with 15 bases between them. The CDR3 nucleotides read TGCAGCGTTGCCCCCGACTCAGGGGGCAATCAGCCCCAGCATTTT. As protein: CSVAPDSGGNQPQHF.

Concerning this clone itself: It is unclear where the CDR3 begins or ends on the DNA, so no DNA is shown, and the CDR3 is as TCRdb lists it. This rearrangement joins TRBV9 to TRBJ1-1; the table's TRBD1 call for D was not verified on the DNA. The CDR3 is 13 residues long, counting both termini. CDR1 and CDR2 from the germline V gene are SGDLS and YYNGEE. The CDR3 is CASSVAAGTGVFF.

This clone has just a few counts. V usage is TRBV10-1 and J usage is TRBJ2-3; 10 bases line up with TRBD1. In germline, CDR1 is WNHNN, CDR2 SYGVQD (reference sequence). The V gene end was trimmed by 6 bases and the J gene end by 3 bases; junction bases not matched to a gene: 3. The CDR3 runs to 14 residues. This CDR3 reads CASRGQGGTDTQYF. CDR3 sequence (DNA): TGCGCCAGCAGAGGACAGGGGGGAACAGATACGCAGTATTTT.

Ten or more counts support this clone. This chain uses TRBV7-9 with TRBJ1-5; D is unresolved. This CDR3 has 15 residues. V lost 4 bases and J lost 6, with 16 bases in between. Germline CDR1 SEHNR, CDR2 FQNEAQ (reference sequence). CDR3 sequence: CASSSQQLGVQPQHF. Here the CDR3 DNA reads TGTGCCAGCAGCTCTCAACAGCTTGGGGTTCAGCCCCAGCATTTT.